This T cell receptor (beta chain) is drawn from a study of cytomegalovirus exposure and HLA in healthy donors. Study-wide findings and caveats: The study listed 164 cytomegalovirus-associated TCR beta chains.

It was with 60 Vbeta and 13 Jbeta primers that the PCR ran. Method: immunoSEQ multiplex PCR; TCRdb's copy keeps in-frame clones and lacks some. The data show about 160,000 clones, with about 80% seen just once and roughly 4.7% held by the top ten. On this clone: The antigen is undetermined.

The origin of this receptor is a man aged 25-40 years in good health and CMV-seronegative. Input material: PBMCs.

DNA for the CDR3: TGTGCCACCAACTTCCGAGGGAGGCAGCCCCAGCATTTT. Translation gives CATNFRGRQPQHF. V gene TRBV15 combines with J gene TRBJ1-5; D is ambiguous. Deletions cut 7 bases from V and 7 bases from J, with 14 bases between. The germline V gene encodes CDR1 LNHNV and CDR2 YYDKDF (reference sequence). The CDR3 is made up of 13 amino acids.